Below, 2 T cell receptor beta chains from the same sample are listed, as sequenced in a study of beta chain features in type 1 diabetes. Study-wide findings and caveats: Type 1 diabetes patients had TCRB CDR3s that were shorter (moderately but significantly so) in all four CD4+ subsets.

The investigators reverse transcribed all of the isolated RNA, so they sequenced expressed TCRB transcripts. Assay used: immunoSEQ multiplex PCR; TCRdb lists only in-frame clones, some missing. The sample carries under 850,000 clones, roughly 13% recorded once. No antigen has been assigned to these receptors. The sequenced sample was naive CD4+ T cells from blood. Receptors originate from a man younger than 30 with type 1 diabetes.

This clone was counted a few times. This chain joins TRBV6-5 and TRBJ1-1; no clear D gene. The CDR3 has 15 residues. The germline gives CDR1 MNHEY, CDR2 SVGAGI. V was shortened by 0 bases and J by 0 bases, with 8 bases between the two germline ends. CDR3 DNA sequence: TGTGCCAGCAGTTACTCGACGAATTTGAACACTGAAGCTTTCTTT. It encodes CASSYSTNLNTEAFF.

V is TRBV4-1 and J is TRBJ2-6, with D uncertain. Deletions cut 5 bases from V and 0 bases from J, with 17 bases between. The CDR3 extends over 18 amino acids. Germline V gene lookup returns CDR1 MGHRA and CDR2 YSYEKL. The CDR3 DNA sequence: TGCGCCAGCAGCGTTCAGGCACACACAAGCTCTGGGGCCAACGTCCTGACTTTC. Translating gives CASSVQAHTSSGANVLTF.